This TCR beta chain was documented in a study of OX40 agonist ivuxolimab in advanced cancers. About the research overall: The dose-escalation group included hepatocellular carcinoma, melanoma, renal cell carcinoma and head and neck cancer.

Sequencing was performed with immunoSEQ multiplex PCR; in TCRdb, only in-frame clones are kept and a portion is missing. The table lists tens of thousands of clones, roughly 80% of them singletons. Study results and caveats: Normalized T-cell clonal expansion was also low in some nonresponders.

In the case of this clone: What it binds is not known.

CDR1 SGDLS and CDR2 YYNGEE come from the germline V gene. The CDR3 is 15 amino acids. V dropped 0 bases and J dropped 7; count of bases not matched to a gene: 6. Enrollment shut out patients with autoimmune disease history or systemic immunosuppression. The chain uses TRBV9 and TRBJ2-5; 10 bases are shared with TRBD1. The origin of this receptor is an adult with an advanced solid tumor such as melanoma, head and neck, liver or kidney cancer. This material consisted of CD4+ or CD8+ T cells sorted from blood, taken in a trial of the OX40 agonist ivuxolimab. For the CDR3, the DNA is TGTGCCAGCAGCGTAGGACAGGGGGCGAAGGCGACCCAGTACTTC. Amino acids: CASSVGQGAKATQYF.